This T cell receptor beta chain was recorded in a study of OX40 agonist ivuxolimab in advanced cancers. The sample holds a few counts of this clone. Here immunoSEQ multiplex PCR was the method, and the copy in TCRdb shows in-frame clones only, minus some. The table has 45,000 to 55,000 clones, around 88% seen once. On cycle 4 day 1 and cycle 7 day 1, as well as at baseline, blood was sampled. Source: CD4+ or CD8+ T cells sorted from blood, taken in a trial of the OX40 agonist ivuxolimab. The sequence came from an adult with an advanced solid tumor such as melanoma, head and neck, liver or kidney cancer.

CDR3 residues: CSVDPGETQYF. The DNA for the CDR3 is TGCAGTGTGGATCCCGGTGAGACCCAGTACTTC. This chain uses TRBV20-1 with TRBJ2-5, with D unclear. The ends were cut back, 7 bases at V and 5 bases at J, with 11 bases in the middle. This CDR3 contains 11 residues. CDR1 DFQATT and CDR2 SNEGSKA come from the germline V gene (reference sequence).